What follows describes a single T cell receptor (beta chain). This CDR3 spans 16 amino acids. V lost 4 bases, J lost 4 bases, and 9 bases stayed unmatched. Per the germline V gene, CDR1 is SGHRS and CDR2 is YFSETQ. Sequencing used immunoSEQ multiplex PCR; TCRdb keeps in-frame clones, though not all of them. The sample contains some 240,000 clones, about 83% of which appear only once. This entry is derived from a study of blood T cell repertoires in COVID-19. Study details: Acute and convalescent COVID-19 specimens originated in the United States, Italy and Spain. The analysed material was cDNA or gDNA that came from T cells, B-cell-depleted T cells, or PBMCs.

This receptor was taken from a woman in her thirties or forties who had recovered from COVID-19. This chain connects TRBV5-1 to TRBJ2-2, with 8 bases matching TRBD2. The sequenced sample consisted of peripheral blood. DNA for the CDR3: TGCGCCAGCAGCCCGGCCGGGGGGGCGGGCACCGGGGAGCTGTTTTTT. This gives the protein CASSPAGGAGTGELFF.